Below, 9 T cell receptor beta chains from the same sample are listed, as sequenced in a study of T cell clonality in common variable immunodeficiency (dated by TCRdb to 2014 to 2015). The paper as a whole reports these results and caveats: Fewer deletions and N-nucleotide insertions were reportedly observed in CVID TCRbeta sequences, and highly modified clones with 13 or more V deletions were reportedly absent from CVID TCRbeta sequences.

The library came from the immunoSEQ multiplex PCR assay. TCRdb obtained this table from immuneACCESS and retained in-frame rearrangements with V and J assigned. These tables miss some clones; where compared with another copy, unresolved V genes account for less than half of the shortfall, and the remainder is unexplained. For this sample the table reports 20,000 or so clones, with no clone seen just once. Roughly 2.5% of the sample comes from the top ten. Antigens for these TCRs are unknown. The sequenced sample consisted of peripheral blood mononuclear cells. These receptors were taken from a human donor with common variable immunodeficiency.

This clone has a count of ten or more. The observed sequence ends 3 residues before the CDR3 terminus, with the missing tail filled in from the germline J gene. This chain uses TRBV5-4 with TRBJ2-7, with a tentative D call TRBD2 (6 bases). V lost 3 bases and J 3 bases, leaving 16 bases between the germline ends. Germline-derived CDR1 and CDR2 are SGHNT and YYREEE (reference sequence). The CDR3 length is 15 residues. CDR3 loop: CASSSQSGPYYEQYF. CDR3 DNA, as far as it was read: TGTGCCAGCAGCTCTCAGAGCGGGCCTTACTACGAG.

This clone was seen many times. Read sequence stops 3 residues before the CDR3 end, and the germline J gene provides the missing end. The chain carries TRBV2 and TRBJ2-6; D remains unclear. The CDR3 sequence is 16 residues long. Germline V CDR1 and CDR2: SNHLY, FYNNEI. V was cut by 6 bases and J by 0 bases, with 12 bases left in between. The CDR3 sequence: CASRTELFSGANVLTF. The sequenced CDR3 bases are TGTGCCAGCAGGACTGAACTATTCTCTGGGGCCAACGTC.

Judged by abundance, this clone is medium-sized. The read terminates 3 residues before the CDR3 end, so the remaining end is supplied by the germline J gene. V usage is TRBV7-3 and J usage is TRBJ2-1; D may be TRBD1 (6 bases). Germline CDR1 reads SGHTA; CDR2 reads FQGTGA. The ends were cut back, 6 bases at V and 8 bases at J, with 20 bases in the middle. The CDR3 is made up of 15 amino acids. CDR3 DNA (partial): TGTGCCAGCAGTCAGGGGCCCGCCCCTGAGGATGAG. Translating it yields CASSQGPAPEDE. The entire CDR3 is CASSQGPAPEDEQFF.

In the case of this clone: The read falls 3 residues short of the CDR3 end, and the missing part is taken from the germline J gene. This rearrangement joins TRBV20-1 to TRBJ2-7; maybe TRBD1 (5 bases). CDR1 and CDR2 (germline): DFQATT, SNEGSKA (reference sequence). V was shortened by 0 bases and J by 2 bases, with 14 bases between the two germline ends. The CDR3 is 15 amino acids. CDR3 DNA (partial): TGCAGTGCTAGAGATTGGGGCGAAGCAGCCTACGAG. Residues: CSARDWGEAAYE. The whole CDR3 region reads CSARDWGEAAYEQYF.

This clone was observed a few times. Sequencing ends 3 residues short of the CDR3 end; the germline J gene provides the rest. The V call is TRBV11-3, the J call TRBJ2-1; possible D gene TRBD2, 5 bases. V was cut by 6 bases and J by 2 bases, with 14 bases left in between. Germline values: CDR1 SGHNT, CDR2 YENEEA. The CDR3 runs 15 residues. CDR3 DNA, as far as it was read: TGTGCCAGCAGTCCTCGGACTGGGGCCTACAATGAG. The encoded protein is CASSPRTGAYNE. In full, the CDR3 is CASSPRTGAYNEQFF.

This clone was picked up many times. The read comes to an end 3 residues before the CDR3 does, leaving the germline J gene to fill in the end. The chain employs TRBV29-1 and TRBJ2-1; D is uncertain. CDR3 length: 14 amino acids. Trimming left V 0 bases short and J 5 bases short, with 11 bases between. The germline V gene has CDR1 SQVTM and CDR2 ANQGSEA. CDR3: CSVEDLRSNNEQFF. The sequenced part of the CDR3 DNA is TGCAGCGTTGAAGATCTTCGCAGTAACAATGAG.

This clone was recorded at least ten times. The read gets to within 3 residues of the CDR3 end, and the germline J gene fills in the rest. The rearrangement uses TRBV5-1 and TRBJ1-1; TRBD1 is a possible D gene (5 bases). The CDR3 runs 13 residues. Trimming took 4 bases from V and 1 from J, leaving 8 bases between them. CDR1 SGHRS and CDR2 YFSETQ come from the germline V gene. The CDR3 bases that were read are TGCGCCAGCAGCACCACAGGGAACACTGAA. Translating it yields CASSTTGNTE. In full, the CDR3 reads CASSTTGNTEAFF.

Many counts were recorded for this clone. The CDR3 end lies 3 residues beyond the end of the read and is filled in from the germline J gene. V and J are TRBV29-1 and TRBJ2-7; TRBD1 aligns across 8 bases. CDR1 SQVTM and CDR2 ANQGSEA come from the germline V gene. After removal of 5 bases from V and 3 bases from J, the junction contained 9 bases not matched to a gene. CDR3 size: 14 residues. The part of the CDR3 DNA that was read is TGCAGCGTTTGTCTTGACAGGGGATTCTACGAG. Translated, it gives CSVCLDRGFYE. The CDR3 in its entirety is CSVCLDRGFYEQYF.

Ten or more counts support this clone. The missing CDR3 end, 3 residues past where the read stops, is filled in from the germline J gene. This chain joins TRBV28 and TRBJ1-2; D unclear. CDR1 MDHEN and CDR2 SYDVKM come from the germline V gene. The CDR3 length is 13 residues. V dropped 7 bases and J dropped 4 bases, with 13 bases sitting between them. The CDR3 region is CASKTDKGYGYTF. The sequenced CDR3 bases are TGTGCCAGCAAAACAGACAAGGGCTATGGC.